Presented here are 31 T cell receptor beta chains from one specimen sequenced in a study of Ad26.COV2.S vaccination and SARS-CoV-2 variants. Here immunoSEQ multiplex PCR was the method, and the copy in TCRdb shows in-frame clones only, minus some. Of around 400,000 clones listed, around 90% are singletons. Treatment given: about 20 received Ad26.COV2.S at low or high dose, single or two shots; several received placebo; per-sample allocation not given. Collection of samples fell on day 63 after the first vaccine or placebo injection. Source: peripheral blood, taken in a trial of Ad26.COV2.S vaccine versus placebo. Receptors were obtained from a person aged 18 to 65 who received the Ad26.COV2.S COVID-19 vaccine or a placebo.

The J gene is TRBJ2-5, the V gene TRBV2; 10 bases agree with TRBD2. From germline, CDR1 is SNHLY and CDR2 FYNNEI. V dropped 1 base and J dropped 1; count of bases not matched to a gene: 0. CDR3 length: 15 residues. CDR3 sequence: CASSEGTSGQETQYF. The CDR3 DNA is TGTGCCAGCAGTGAAGGGACTAGCGGCCAAGAGACCCAGTACTTC.

The chain couples TRBV5-1 to TRBJ2-7; 7 bases agree with TRBD1. From germline, CDR1 is SGHRS and CDR2 YFSETQ. J was trimmed by 7 bases and V by 3 bases; bases with no gene match: 13. The CDR3 loop spans 15 amino acids. The CDR3 loop reads CASSSGQAPMWEQYF. The DNA for the CDR3 is TGCGCCAGCAGCTCAGGACAGGCCCCTATGTGGGAGCAGTACTTC.

The rearrangement joins TRBV25-1 to TRBJ1-6; D call uncertain. The ends were cut back, 6 bases at V and 14 bases at J, with 11 bases in the middle. Germline CDR1 and CDR2: MGHDK and SYGVNS. The CDR3 loop spans 11 amino acids. The CDR3 nucleotides are TGTGCCAGCAGCGGAATCGGGACCCTCCACTTT. Translating it yields CASSGIGTLHF.

A remark on this clone: In the same sample, other DNA sequences code for this CDR3. The chain links TRBV5-1 to TRBJ1-1; no reliable D call. Deletions cut 2 bases from V and 2 bases from J, with 1 base between. Per the germline V gene, CDR1 is SGHRS and CDR2 is YFSETQ. This CDR3 has 11 residues. The DNA for the CDR3 is TGCGCCAGCAGCTTAAACACTGAAGCTTTCTTT. This gives the protein CASSLNTEAFF.

Written as DNA, the CDR3 is TGTGCCAGCAGCGACTCTTGGGACAGGGCAACCTACAATGAGCAGTTCTTC. Amino acid sequence: CASSDSWDRATYNEQFF. The rearrangement uses TRBV9 and TRBJ2-1, with 9 nucleotides matching TRBD1. The CDR3 totals 17 residues. V was clipped by 3 bases and J by 2 bases; unmatched bases: 9. Germline V gives CDR1 SGDLS, CDR2 YYNGEE.

The rearrangement links TRBV18 to TRBJ2-7; TRBD2 is a possible D gene (5 bases). Germline values: CDR1 KGHSH, CDR2 LQKENI. The length of the CDR3 is 14 residues. With 4 bases removed from V and 3 bases from J, the gap between germline ends came to 13 bases. The CDR3 sequence is CASSLPTEGYEQYF. The CDR3 region has the DNA TGTGCCAGCTCACTACCCACAGAGGGCTACGAGCAGTACTTC.

V gene TRBV18 combines with J gene TRBJ2-3; 9 positions agree with TRBD2. CDR1 and CDR2 (germline): KGHSH, LQKENI. Germline trimming cut 1 base from V and 4 bases from J; bases unmatched to any gene: 6. The CDR3 totals 16 residues. The CDR3 spells CASSPRRLAGADTQYF. The CDR3 region has the DNA TGTGCCAGCTCACCACGGCGGTTAGCGGGAGCAGATACGCAGTATTTT.

This clone was counted once. This sequence joins TRBV11-2 and TRBJ2-3; D ambiguous. The CDR3 is 13 residues long. Trimming pared 2 bases from V and 6 bases from J, leaving 9 bases between. CDR1 is SGHAT and CDR2 is FQNNGV in the germline V gene. The CDR3 loop is CASSLIISDTQYF. The CDR3 DNA sequence: TGTGCCAGCAGCTTAATTATTTCGGATACGCAGTATTTT.

This clone was recorded only once. DNA for the CDR3: TGTGCCAGCCAATCAGGGAGCGAGCAGTACTTC. Its protein product is CASQSGSEQYF. The J gene is TRBJ2-7, the V gene TRBV2; D possibly matches TRBD1 or TRBD2 (5 bases each). The ends were cut back, 8 bases at V and 6 bases at J, with 11 bases in the middle. This CDR3 spans 11 amino acids. CDR1 and CDR2 from the germline V gene are SNHLY and FYNNEI.

V is TRBV18 and J is TRBJ2-1; the match to TRBD1 covers 8 bases. The CDR3 spans 13 residues. With V trimmed by 2 bases and J by 7 bases, 1 base remained unmatched. In germline, CDR1 is KGHSH, CDR2 LQKENI. Here the CDR3 DNA reads TGTGCCAGCTCACCAAGACAGGGGAATGAGCAGTTCTTC. This gives the protein CASSPRQGNEQFF. The full variable domain, in which reference TRBV18 and TRBJ2-1 provide the parts outside the CDR3, is NAGVMQNPRHLVRRRGQEARLRCSPMKGHSHVYWYRQLPEEGLKFMVYLQKENIIDESGMPKERFSAEFPKEGPSILRIQQVVRGDSAAYFCASSPRQGNEQFFGPGTRLTVL.

This clone occurred once. CDR3 residues: CASSTGTSESNEQFF. CDR3 sequence (DNA): TGTGCCAGCAGCACCGGGACTAGTGAGTCAAATGAGCAGTTCTTC. This chain joins TRBV11-2 and TRBJ2-1; 8 bases map to TRBD2. V was pared by 5 bases and J by 7 bases, with 10 bases of the junction left unmatched. Germline V gene data show CDR1 as SGHAT and CDR2 as FQNNGV. The CDR3 extends over 15 amino acids.

The V call is TRBV16, the J call TRBJ2-7, with D perhaps matching TRBD1 (6 bases). The CDR3 covers 16 residues. Per the germline V gene, CDR1 is KGHSY and CDR2 is FQNENV. Trimming took off 4 bases at V and 2 bases at J, with 18 bases between the two ends. CDR3 residues: CASSLISFGGAYEQYF. DNA for the CDR3: TGTGCCAGCAGCCTCATTTCTTTTGGGGGCGCCTACGAGCAGTACTTC.

The DNA of the CDR3 is TGTGCCAGCAGCATGCTAGCGGGAGTTATAGTAAGGTCCTACAATGAGCAGTTCTTC. Its protein is CASSMLAGVIVRSYNEQFF. The V call is TRBV7-9, the J call TRBJ2-1, with 10 bases that match TRBD2. The CDR3 loop spans 19 amino acids. Germline assignment: CDR1 SEHNR and CDR2 FQNEAQ (reference sequence). The V and J ends lost 5 bases and 1 base, in that order; junction bases with no gene match: 14.

V is TRBV5-1 and J is TRBJ2-7; TRBD2 aligns across 10 bases. The germline V gene has CDR1 SGHRS and CDR2 YFSETQ. This CDR3 contains 14 residues. The ends lost 4 bases at V and 4 bases at J; junction bases unmatched: 5. In DNA, the CDR3 is TGCGCCAGCAGCCCTAGCGGGAGCCGTTACGAGCAGTACTTC. This codes for CASSPSGSRYEQYF. Full variable domain (outside the CDR3, taken from reference TRBV5-1 and TRBJ2-7): KAGVTQTPRYLIKTRGQQVTLSCSPISGHRSVSWYQQTPGQGLQFLFEYFSETQRNKGNFPGRFSGRQFSNSRSEMNVSTLELGDSALYLCASSPSGSRYEQYFGPGTRLTVT.

CDR3 sequence: CASSLSWGELQETQYF. In DNA form, the CDR3 reads TGTGCCAGCAGTTTATCGTGGGGGGAGCTCCAAGAGACCCAGTACTTC. This chain connects TRBV27 to TRBJ2-5, with D possibly TRBD2 on 6 matching bases. The length of the CDR3 is 16 residues. Germline lookup yields CDR1 MNHEY and CDR2 SMNVEV (reference sequence). Deletions cut 0 bases from V and 1 base from J, with 12 bases between.

This chain uses TRBV5-8 with TRBJ2-5; TRBD1 aligns across 12 bases. The CDR3 runs 15 residues. The trim removed 4 bases at V and 5 bases at J, leaving 6 bases unmatched. Germline V gene sequence: CDR1 SGHTS, CDR2 YDEGEE. This CDR3 is CASSDGTGGLETQYF. CDR3 sequence (DNA): TGTGCCAGCAGCGATGGGACAGGGGGCTTGGAGACCCAGTACTTC.

The J gene is TRBJ2-3, the V gene TRBV24-1; possibly TRBD2 for D (5 bases). The CDR3 covers 16 residues. The germline V gene has CDR1 KGHDR and CDR2 SFDVKD. V was pared by 1 base and J by 2 bases, with 12 bases between. DNA for the CDR3: TGTGCCACCAGTGATTTTGAGGGATCTTACACAGATACGCAGTATTTT. Protein: CATSDFEGSYTDTQYF.

The V and J genes are TRBV29-1 and TRBJ2-3; 7 bases map to TRBD2. Trimming removed 6 bases from V and 3 bases from J; junction bases left unmatched: 9. The CDR3 runs 14 residues. The V gene's germline CDR1 is SQVTM and CDR2 ANQGSEA. The CDR3 DNA reads TGCAGCGTATTCCCGGGGGGAGGGACAGATACGCAGTATTTT. Translating it yields CSVFPGGGTDTQYF.

V is TRBV29-1 and J is TRBJ1-1; 8 nucleotides align to TRBD1. J was trimmed by 5 bases and V by 6 bases; bases with no gene match: 8. Germline values: CDR1 SQVTM, CDR2 ANQGSEA. This CDR3 spans 13 amino acids. CDR3 bases: TGCAGCGTCTTCGGACAGGGAGGGACTGAAGCTTTCTTT. Residues: CSVFGQGGTEAFF.

The V call is TRBV28, the J call TRBJ2-1; no definite D call. Trimming pared 3 bases from V and 7 bases from J, leaving 7 bases between. CDR1 is MDHEN, CDR2 SYDVKM, per germline. The length of the CDR3 is 12 residues. The CDR3 is CASSFSINEQFF. CDR3 coding DNA: TGTGCCAGCAGTTTTTCTATAAATGAGCAGTTCTTC.

This chain links TRBV11-2 with TRBJ2-7; the match to TRBD1 covers 10 bases. The J segment lost 6 bases and the V segment lost 3 bases, leaving 11 bases of the junction unmatched. The CDR3 length is 16 residues. Germline V gives CDR1 SGHAT, CDR2 FQNNGV. The CDR3 nucleotides are TGTGCCAGCAGCTTTGGGGAAAGGACAGGGGGTCGCGAGCAGTACTTC. This translates into CASSFGERTGGREQYF.

Remarks on this clone: This sample includes further DNA sequences coding for the same CDR3. V gene TRBV11-2 combines with J gene TRBJ2-7; no reliable D call. This CDR3 has 12 amino acids. V lost 0 bases, J lost 2 bases, and 2 bases lay in between. Germline CDR1 reads SGHAT; CDR2 reads FQNNGV. The CDR3 reads CASSLDPYEQYF. CDR3 DNA: TGTGCCAGCAGCTTAGATCCCTACGAGCAGTACTTC.

This chain uses TRBV30 with TRBJ2-5; perhaps TRBD2 as D (6 bases). The germline V and J ends were trimmed by 3 bases and 7 bases, with 12 bases remaining between them. Germline-derived CDR1 and CDR2 are GTSNPN and SVGIG (reference sequence). The CDR3 sequence is 12 residues long. CDR3 in DNA: TGTGCCTGGAGCCCCTCGGGAGTGACCCAGTACTTC. This gives the protein CAWSPSGVTQYF.

For the CDR3, the DNA is TGTGCCAGCAGCTTAGGGGGTGGCGCTTTCTTT. Its protein is CASSLGGGAFF. This sequence joins TRBV13 and TRBJ1-1; D is undetermined. CDR3 size: 11 residues. Trimming shortened V by 0 bases and J by 11 bases, and 7 bases separated the two germline ends. The germline gives CDR1 PRHDT, CDR2 FYEKMQ (reference sequence).

This chain connects TRBV29-1 to TRBJ2-5; either TRBD1 or TRBD2 may supply D (6 bases each). CDR1 and CDR2 (germline): SQVTM, ANQGSEA. The V end was cut by 7 bases, the J end by 1 base, with 16 bases between. This CDR3 is built from 14 residues. CDR3 DNA sequence: TGCAGCGCCGGGCGGGACATCCGCCAAGAGACCCAGTACTTC. It yields the protein CSAGRDIRQETQYF.

This rearrangement joins TRBV19 to TRBJ2-7, with D unresolved. The germline CDR1 and CDR2 sequences are LNHDA and SQIVND (reference sequence). The V end lost 3 bases, the J end lost 2 bases, and 14 bases lay between the germline ends. The CDR3 covers 15 residues. CDR3 in amino acids: CASSIGQEIAYEQYF. The CDR3 DNA reads as TGTGCCAGTAGTATCGGGCAGGAGATAGCCTACGAGCAGTACTTC.

The J gene is TRBJ1-4, the V gene TRBV30; 7 nucleotides align to TRBD1. Trimming took 5 bases from V and 10 from J; bases not matched to a gene: 10. CDR1 is GTSNPN, CDR2 SVGIG, per germline (reference sequence). The CDR3 is 13 residues long. CDR3 loop: CAWDRQGRGKLFF. CDR3 sequence (DNA): TGTGCCTGGGACCGACAGGGCCGGGGAAAACTGTTTTTT.

V and J are TRBV27 and TRBJ2-3; no reliable D call. This CDR3 comprises 16 residues. Trimming took off 2 bases at V and 0 bases at J, with 12 bases between the two ends. Germline-derived CDR1 and CDR2 are MNHEY and SMNVEV (reference sequence). CDR3 nucleotides: TGTGCCAGCAGTTTAGGGGTCCACACTAGCACAGATACGCAGTATTTT. Encoded protein: CASSLGVHTSTDTQYF.

The chain carries TRBV6-2 or TRBV6-3 and TRBJ2-7, with 8 bases matching TRBD2. This CDR3 spans 14 amino acids. The germline gives CDR1 MNHEY, CDR2 SVGEGT. The trim removed 6 bases at V and 3 bases at J, leaving 7 bases unmatched. The DNA of the CDR3 is TGTGCCAGCAGCGAAGCGGGACTAGTCTACGAGCAGTACTTC. Protein sequence: CASSEAGLVYEQYF.

V and J are TRBV11-2 and TRBJ2-1; TRBD2 matches at 14 bases. This CDR3 has 17 residues. Germline trimming cut 5 bases from V and 6 bases from J; bases unmatched to any gene: 9. CDR1 is SGHAT, CDR2 FQNNGV, per germline. This CDR3 is CASSGPGLAGVGNEQFF. In DNA, the CDR3 is TGTGCCAGCAGCGGACCGGGACTAGCGGGAGTAGGCAATGAGCAGTTCTTC.

For the CDR3, the DNA is TGCAGCGTTGCGGGAAGGACAGGGAGGGGAACTGAAGCTTTCTTT. Its translation: CSVAGRTGRGTEAFF. The chain employs TRBV29-1 and TRBJ1-1; the match to TRBD1 covers 8 bases. The CDR3 spans 15 residues. Trimming took 4 bases from V and 5 from J; bases not matched to a gene: 12. Germline assignment: CDR1 SQVTM and CDR2 ANQGSEA.